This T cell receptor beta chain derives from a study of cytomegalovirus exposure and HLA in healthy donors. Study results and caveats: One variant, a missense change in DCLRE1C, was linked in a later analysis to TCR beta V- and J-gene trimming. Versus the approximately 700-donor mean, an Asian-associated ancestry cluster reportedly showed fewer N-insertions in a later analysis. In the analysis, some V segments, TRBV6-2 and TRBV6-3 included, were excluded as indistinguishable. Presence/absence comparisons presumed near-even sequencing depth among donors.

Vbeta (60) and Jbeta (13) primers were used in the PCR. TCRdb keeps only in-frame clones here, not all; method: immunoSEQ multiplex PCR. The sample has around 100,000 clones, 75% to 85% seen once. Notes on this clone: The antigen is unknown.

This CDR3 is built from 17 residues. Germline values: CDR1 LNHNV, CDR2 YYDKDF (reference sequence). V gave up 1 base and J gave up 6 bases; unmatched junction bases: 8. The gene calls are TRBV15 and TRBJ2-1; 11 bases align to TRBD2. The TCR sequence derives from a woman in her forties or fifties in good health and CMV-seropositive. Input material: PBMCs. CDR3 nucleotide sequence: TGTGCCACCAGCAGAGTAAGGGGGACTAGCGGTAGCAATGAGCAGTTCTTC. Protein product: CATSRVRGTSGSNEQFF.